The rows below give T cell receptor beta chains drawn from one sample of a study of cytomegalovirus exposure and HLA in healthy donors. Sequencing used immunoSEQ multiplex PCR; TCRdb keeps in-frame clones, though not all of them. Of 150,000 to 200,000 clones in the sample, approximately 96% are singletons; the top ten hold more than 0.7%. Material for sequencing was PBMCs. All receptors come from a woman under 30 in good health and CMV-seronegative. Both conserved end residues are part of each CDR3. D genes are given only for firm matches. Clone sizes are given selectively: once, few, many, or a class where the clone is expanded.

j_gene: TRBJ2-4
d_gene: TRBD1
v_gene: TRBV7-8
abundance: -
CDR3nt: TGTGCCAGCAGCTTAGGACAGGGCTTTAACATTCAGTACTTC
CDR3aa: CASSLGQGFNIQYF

j_gene: TRBJ1-5
d_gene: -
v_gene: TRBV7-9
abundance: -
CDR3nt: TGTGCCAGCAGCTTAGCGCCTATAGGGGCGGATCAGCCCCAGCATTTT
CDR3aa: CASSLAPIGADQPQHF

j_gene: TRBJ1-2
d_gene: -
v_gene: TRBV19
abundance: once
CDR3nt: TGTGCCAGTAGTATGGGAGGGGTGCAAGGCTACACCTTC
CDR3aa: CASSMGGVQGYTF

j_gene: TRBJ2-1
d_gene: -
v_gene: TRBV7-9
abundance: -
CDR3nt: TGTGCCAGCAGCTTATCCTGGGGCGCGGGAAATGAGCAGTTCTTC
CDR3aa: CASSLSWGAGNEQFF

j_gene: TRBJ2-7
d_gene: -
v_gene: TRBV14
abundance: -
CDR3nt: TGTGCCAGCAGCCCTGGGGTGGGGGCTCCCCCGATGAAGCGGTACGAGCAGTACTTC
CDR3aa: CASSPGVGAPPMKRYEQYF

j_gene: TRBJ2-7
d_gene: TRBD1
v_gene: TRBV5-1
abundance: -
CDR3nt: TGCGCCAGCAGCCCCCGGGACAGAGGTCGTGGCGAGCAGTACTTC
CDR3aa: CASSPRDRGRGEQYF

j_gene: TRBJ2-3
d_gene: TRBD2
v_gene: TRBV9
abundance: once
CDR3nt: TGTGCCAGCAGCGGGGGACTAGCGGTGGGTACAGATACGCAGTATTTT
CDR3aa: CASSGGLAVGTDTQYF

j_gene: TRBJ1-3
d_gene: -
v_gene: TRBV7-2
abundance: -
CDR3nt: TGTGCCAGCAGCTTAGTCGCGGGGGGGGCGAGCTCTGGAAACACCATATATTTT
CDR3aa: CASSLVAGGASSGNTIYF

j_gene: TRBJ2-3
d_gene: TRBD2
v_gene: TRBV7-2
abundance: -
CDR3nt: TGTGCCAGCAGCTTAGTGGGAGCGGGGGGGCATAGAGATACGCAGTATTTT
CDR3aa: CASSLVGAGGHRDTQYF

j_gene: TRBJ2-1
d_gene: -
v_gene: TRBV6-6
abundance: -
CDR3nt: TGTGCCAGCACCCACGCGTCAACCTACAATGAGCAGTTCTTC
CDR3aa: CASTHASTYNEQFF

j_gene: TRBJ1-2
d_gene: -
v_gene: TRBV4-1
abundance: -
CDR3nt: TGCGCCAGCAGCCATGCGACAGTCGCCTATGGCTACACCTTC
CDR3aa: CASSHATVAYGYTF

j_gene: TRBJ2-3
d_gene: TRBD2
v_gene: TRBV7-2
abundance: -
CDR3nt: TGTGCCAGCAGCCCCCAGGGACTAGCCTATAGCACAGATACGCAGTATTTT
CDR3aa: CASSPQGLAYSTDTQYF

j_gene: TRBJ2-1
d_gene: TRBD1
v_gene: TRBV18
abundance: -
CDR3nt: TGTGCCAGCTCACCCTTGACAGGGGCCTACAATGAGCAGTTCTTC
CDR3aa: CASSPLTGAYNEQFF

j_gene: TRBJ1-4
d_gene: -
v_gene: TRBV4-2
abundance: -
CDR3nt: TGTGCCAGCAGCCCCCCTCCGGGGGCAACTAATGAAAAACTGTTTTTT
CDR3aa: CASSPPPGATNEKLFF

j_gene: TRBJ2-3
d_gene: -
v_gene: TRBV7-6
abundance: -
CDR3nt: TGTGCCAGCAGCCCCTCCGGGAGCACCACTCCAGATACGCAGTATTTT
CDR3aa: CASSPSGSTTPDTQYF

j_gene: TRBJ2-7
d_gene: -
v_gene: TRBV27
abundance: -
CDR3nt: -
CDR3aa: CASSTSLQKYSYEQYF

j_gene: TRBJ2-5
d_gene: -
v_gene: TRBV6-5
abundance: -
CDR3nt: TGTGCCAGCAGTTACTCTTTAGGGACAAAAGAGACCCAGTACTTC
CDR3aa: CASSYSLGTKETQYF

j_gene: TRBJ2-3
d_gene: -
v_gene: TRBV19
abundance: -
CDR3nt: TGTGCCAGTAGTATAGGCAGGGTGTGGGATACGCAGTATTTT
CDR3aa: CASSIGRVWDTQYF

j_gene: TRBJ2-5
d_gene: TRBD1
v_gene: TRBV7-2
abundance: -
CDR3nt: TGTGCCAGCAGCTTTTCTAGGGGGCTAGAGACCCAGTACTTC
CDR3aa: CASSFSRGLETQYF

j_gene: TRBJ2-7
d_gene: TRBD2
v_gene: TRBV9
abundance: -
CDR3nt: TGTGCCAGCAGCGCGGACCTAGCGGGGGGGACCTACGAGCAGTACTTC
CDR3aa: CASSADLAGGTYEQYF

j_gene: TRBJ1-1
d_gene: TRBD1
v_gene: TRBV6-6
abundance: once
CDR3nt: TGTGCCAGCAGATCGACAGGGGGCACTGAAGCTTTCTTT
CDR3aa: CASRSTGGTEAFF

j_gene: TRBJ1-2
d_gene: -
v_gene: TRBV10-1
abundance: -
CDR3nt: TGCGCCAGCAGTGAGTCTCGGCAGGGGCCTAACTATGGCTACACCTTC
CDR3aa: CASSESRQGPNYGYTF

j_gene: TRBJ1-2
d_gene: TRBD1
v_gene: TRBV23-1
abundance: -
CDR3nt: TGCGCCAGCACAAGGTCCGGGACAGGGGGCCGACGGGATGGCTACACCTTC
CDR3aa: CASTRSGTGGRRDGYTF

j_gene: TRBJ2-1
d_gene: -
v_gene: TRBV9
abundance: once
CDR3nt: TGTGCCAGCAGCGTAGAACTAGGAAGTGAGCAGTTCTTC
CDR3aa: CASSVELGSEQFF

j_gene: TRBJ1-4
d_gene: TRBD1
v_gene: TRBV9
abundance: -
CDR3nt: TGTGCCAGCAGCCCATCAGGGGACAGAGACCTCGTTGGGGAAAAACTGTTTTTT
CDR3aa: CASSPSGDRDLVGEKLFF

j_gene: TRBJ1-2
d_gene: -
v_gene: TRBV11-2
abundance: -
CDR3nt: TGTGCCAGCAGTTCTCATCCAAAAAACAGCCCCCCCTATGGCTACACCTTC
CDR3aa: CASSSHPKNSPPYGYTF

j_gene: TRBJ1-2
d_gene: -
v_gene: TRBV6-5
abundance: -
CDR3nt: TGTGCCAGCAGTTACGAGGGGAGGGCTAGTTATGGCTACACCTTC
CDR3aa: CASSYEGRASYGYTF

j_gene: TRBJ2-1
d_gene: TRBD2
v_gene: TRBV5-6
abundance: -
CDR3nt: TGTGCCAGCAGCTACCGACTGCGCGGGGGGGCCAATGAGCAGTTCTTC
CDR3aa: CASSYRLRGGANEQFF

j_gene: TRBJ2-1
d_gene: -
v_gene: TRBV18
abundance: -
CDR3nt: TGTGCCAGCTCACCACCAACACAGGGGAGGTATGAGCAGTTCTTC
CDR3aa: CASSPPTQGRYEQFF

j_gene: TRBJ1-6
d_gene: -
v_gene: TRBV11-1
abundance: once
CDR3nt: TGTGCCAGCAGCTTAGAACGTCCAGGGGTTAATTCACCCCTCCACTTT
CDR3aa: CASSLERPGVNSPLHF

j_gene: TRBJ2-1
d_gene: -
v_gene: TRBV7-9
abundance: -
CDR3nt: TGTGCCAGCAGCCCTGTCGGGGGCAATGAGCAGTTCTTC
CDR3aa: CASSPVGGNEQFF

j_gene: TRBJ2-6
d_gene: -
v_gene: TRBV19
abundance: -
CDR3nt: TGTGCCAGTAGTATAGTGGGCCCTGGGGCCAACGTCCTGACTTTC
CDR3aa: CASSIVGPGANVLTF

j_gene: TRBJ2-5
d_gene: TRBD2
v_gene: TRBV5-1
abundance: -
CDR3nt: TGCGCCAGCAGCTTGAACCCACAGACGGGGGGACCGTCTGAGACCCAGTACTTC
CDR3aa: CASSLNPQTGGPSETQYF

j_gene: TRBJ2-1
d_gene: TRBD1
v_gene: TRBV5-1
abundance: -
CDR3nt: TGCGCCAGCAGCTCCTACGGGACAGGGAGCGATGAGCAGTTCTTC
CDR3aa: CASSSYGTGSDEQFF

j_gene: TRBJ2-5
d_gene: TRBD2
v_gene: TRBV15
abundance: -
CDR3nt: TGTGCCACCAGCAGAGATCGGGGGGACCCCAGGTACTTC
CDR3aa: CATSRDRGDPRYF

j_gene: TRBJ2-7
d_gene: TRBD1
v_gene: TRBV9
abundance: -
CDR3nt: TGTGCCAGCAGCGTAGATACAGGGGGAAGCTACGAGCAGTACTTC
CDR3aa: CASSVDTGGSYEQYF

j_gene: TRBJ2-7
d_gene: -
v_gene: TRBV6-1
abundance: -
CDR3nt: TGTGCCAGCAGTGAATTGGAGTCCTCCTACGAGCAGTACTTC
CDR3aa: CASSELESSYEQYF

j_gene: TRBJ1-1
d_gene: -
v_gene: TRBV19
abundance: -
CDR3nt: TGTGCCAGCGATAGGACTGAGGACACTGAAGCTTTCTTT
CDR3aa: CASDRTEDTEAFF

j_gene: TRBJ2-6
d_gene: -
v_gene: TRBV14
abundance: -
CDR3nt: TGTGCCAGCAGCCAAGTACAGGGTACCGCTGGGGCCAACGTCCTGACTTTC
CDR3aa: CASSQVQGTAGANVLTF

j_gene: TRBJ2-7
d_gene: TRBD1
v_gene: TRBV30
abundance: -
CDR3nt: TGTGCCTGGAGTCCGACAGGGTTATCCTACGAGCAGTACTTC
CDR3aa: CAWSPTGLSYEQYF

j_gene: TRBJ2-7
d_gene: -
v_gene: TRBV19
abundance: -
CDR3nt: TGTGCCAGTAGTCTCCGGGACACCTACGAGCAGTACTTC
CDR3aa: CASSLRDTYEQYF

j_gene: TRBJ1-6
d_gene: TRBD1
v_gene: TRBV6-6
abundance: once
CDR3nt: TGTGCCAGCAGTCCCTCCGACAGGGGTAATTCACCCCTCCACTTT
CDR3aa: CASSPSDRGNSPLHF

j_gene: TRBJ2-4
d_gene: -
v_gene: TRBV11-1
abundance: -
CDR3nt: TGTGCCAGCAGCTCTACTTCCAAAAACATTCAGTACTTC
CDR3aa: CASSSTSKNIQYF

j_gene: TRBJ2-7
d_gene: TRBD1
v_gene: TRBV7-8
abundance: -
CDR3nt: TGTGCCAGCAGCTTAGAAGGACAGGGGGTCACCTACGAGCAGTACTTC
CDR3aa: CASSLEGQGVTYEQYF

j_gene: TRBJ2-2
d_gene: -
v_gene: TRBV2
abundance: once
CDR3nt: TGTGCCAGCAGTGTTAATCCTCGGGAGCTTTCCAACACCGGGGAGCTGTTTTTT
CDR3aa: CASSVNPRELSNTGELFF